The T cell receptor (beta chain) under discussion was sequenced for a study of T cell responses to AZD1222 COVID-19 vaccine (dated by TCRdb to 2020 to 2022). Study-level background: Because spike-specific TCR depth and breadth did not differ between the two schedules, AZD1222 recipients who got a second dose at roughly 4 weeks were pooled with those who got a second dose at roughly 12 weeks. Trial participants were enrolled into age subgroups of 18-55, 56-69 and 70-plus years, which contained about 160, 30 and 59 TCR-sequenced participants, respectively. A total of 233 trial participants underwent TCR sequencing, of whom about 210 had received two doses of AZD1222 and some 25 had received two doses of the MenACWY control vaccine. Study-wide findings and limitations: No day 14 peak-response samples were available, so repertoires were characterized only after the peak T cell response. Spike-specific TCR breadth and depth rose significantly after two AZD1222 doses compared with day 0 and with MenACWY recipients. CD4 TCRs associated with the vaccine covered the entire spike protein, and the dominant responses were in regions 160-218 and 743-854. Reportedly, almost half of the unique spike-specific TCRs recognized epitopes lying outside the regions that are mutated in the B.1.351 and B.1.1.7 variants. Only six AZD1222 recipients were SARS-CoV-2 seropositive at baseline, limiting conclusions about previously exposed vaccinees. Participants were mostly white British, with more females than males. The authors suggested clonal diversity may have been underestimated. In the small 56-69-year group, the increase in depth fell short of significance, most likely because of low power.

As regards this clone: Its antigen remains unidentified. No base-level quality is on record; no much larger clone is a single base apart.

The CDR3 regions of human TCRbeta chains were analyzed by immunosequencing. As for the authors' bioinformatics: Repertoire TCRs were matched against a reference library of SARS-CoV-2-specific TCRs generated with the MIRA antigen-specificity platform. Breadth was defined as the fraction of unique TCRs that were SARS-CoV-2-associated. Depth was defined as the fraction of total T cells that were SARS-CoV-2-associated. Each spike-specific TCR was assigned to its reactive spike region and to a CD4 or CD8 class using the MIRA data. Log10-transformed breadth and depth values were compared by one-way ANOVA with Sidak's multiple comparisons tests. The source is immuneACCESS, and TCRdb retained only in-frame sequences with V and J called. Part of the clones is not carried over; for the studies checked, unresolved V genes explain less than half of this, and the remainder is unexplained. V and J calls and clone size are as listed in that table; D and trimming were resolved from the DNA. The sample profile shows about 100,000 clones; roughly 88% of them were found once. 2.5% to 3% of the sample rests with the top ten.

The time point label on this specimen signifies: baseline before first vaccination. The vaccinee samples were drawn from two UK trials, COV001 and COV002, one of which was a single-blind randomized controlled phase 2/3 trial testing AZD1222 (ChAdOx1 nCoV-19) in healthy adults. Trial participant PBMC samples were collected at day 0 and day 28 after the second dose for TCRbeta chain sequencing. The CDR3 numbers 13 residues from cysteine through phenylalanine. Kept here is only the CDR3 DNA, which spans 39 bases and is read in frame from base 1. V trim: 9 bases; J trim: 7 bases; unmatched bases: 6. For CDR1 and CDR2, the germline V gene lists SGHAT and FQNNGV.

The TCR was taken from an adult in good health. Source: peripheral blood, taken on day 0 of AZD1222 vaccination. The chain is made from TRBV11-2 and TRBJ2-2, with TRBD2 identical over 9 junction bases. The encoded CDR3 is CARLAGDGGELFF. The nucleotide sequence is TGTGCCAGGTTAGCGGGGGATGGCGGGGAGCTGTTTTTT.